This T cell receptor (beta chain) originates from a study of memory B cells and T cells in multiple sclerosis (dated by TCRdb to 2016 to 2018). Context from the whole study: The study compared TCR beta repertoires of autoproliferating peripheral T cells with brain lesion-infiltrating T cells in multiple sclerosis patients. Two multiple sclerosis patients were included in the TCR sequencing because brain lesions obtained at autopsy or brain-infiltrating cells obtained from biopsy were available for them.

Points the paper makes about the study in general: Clone-set sizes varied between compartments, which affected the numbers of shared clonotypes and made normalization necessary.

A word on this clone: Its antigen is unknown. It has no much larger one-base neighbor in the sample; base qualities were not kept.

The immunoSEQ Platform was used to amplify TCRbeta CDR3 regions from extracted genomic DNA. The immunoSEQ assay used multiplex PCR together with high-throughput sequencing and a bioinformatics pipeline from the vendor. The authors processed their data as follows. Non-productive sequences and CDR3s under 4 amino acids long were removed, and the clonotype frequencies in each sample were recalculated. In immunoSEQ Analyzer 2.0, shared clonotypes were identified as identical CDR3 amino acid, V gene and J gene sequences. Repertoire overlap was normalized by dividing shared clonotype counts by the product of both clone-set sizes, scaled by 1000 into arbitrary units. This is the immuneACCESS table as TCRdb keeps it, with only in-frame sequences that have V and J called. A part of the clones is gone; compared with another copy, unresolved V genes explain less than half, and the rest is unexplained. The V and J calls and clone size were taken over from that table, and D and trimming were inferred from the DNA. For this sample there are roughly 700 clones; nearly 80% appear just once. The ten biggest clones cover about an eighth of the sample.

For CDR1 and CDR2, the germline V gene lists MNHEY and SVGAGI. The CDR3 spans 12 residues, from the cysteine through the phenylalanine. CDR3 DNA only is kept here, 36 bases in frame from base 1. V and J are truncated by 3 bases and 6 bases respectively, leaving an intervening sequence of 8 bases. The source material was brain tissue. This TCR came from a human donor with multiple sclerosis. The V gene is TRBV6-5 and the J gene is TRBJ1-1; the D gene is possibly TRBD1, with 5 bases matching. The CDR3 has the sequence CASSYPGPEAFF. The nucleotide sequence is TGTGCCAGCAGTTATCCAGGGCCTGAAGCTTTCTTT.